What follows is one TCR beta chain and its context. Its cognate antigen is unknown. These data are taken from a study of type 1 and type 2 diabetes patients. About the research overall: The cohort mixed type 1 diabetes, type 2 diabetes and nondiabetic donors. Study-level points and caveats: Highly-expanded CD4+ clones were few in type 2 diabetes, median one, roughly 4% of reads.

This CDR3 is 14 amino acids long. CDR1 and CDR2 (germline): MNHEY, SVGEGT. The V segment lost 5 bases and the J segment 0 bases; nucleotides outside the gene matches: 3. Diabetic patients met standard criteria for type 1 or type 2 diabetes. PCR was run on genomic DNA. Multiplex PCR with 30 forward and 13 reverse primers amplified the TCR beta CDR3. TCRdb processed the multiplex PCR reads anew with MiXCR; each CDR3 protein has one entry. The top ten hold approximately 15% of the sample, which has under 300,000 distinct CDR3 sequences, roughly 50% seen once. Sequencing was carried out using peripheral blood mononuclear cells (PBMCs). V is TRBV6-2 or TRBV6-3 and J is TRBJ2-5, with 7 bases fitting TRBD1. This TCR was recovered from a man younger than 35 with type 2 diabetes. In DNA, the CDR3 is TGTGCCAGCAGTACCCAGGGGGACCAAGAGACCCAGTACTTC. Residues: CASSTQGDQETQYF.